The T cell receptor beta chain under discussion was sequenced for a study of neoadjuvant anti-PD-1 for oral cavity cancer. Study-wide context: Most patients had three to four biweekly doses of 3 mg/kg nivolumab before resection. Patients without progression received a fourth nivolumab dose around day 43, then surgical resection on days 50-56. General study results and limits: After neoadjuvant nivolumab, PBMC T cell clonality was significantly higher in non-responders than responders.

TCRdb keeps only in-frame clones here, not all; method: immunoSEQ multiplex PCR. The sample lists some 12,000 clones, 71% seen once, with 2.4% in the top ten. Trimming at V came to 3 bases and at J to 2 bases, leaving 4 bases not matched to a gene. The CDR3 length is 15 residues. CDR1 and CDR2 (germline): WNHNN, SYGVQD (reference sequence). This clone was recorded a few times. The antigen is not known. Regarding time point: after neoadjuvant nivolumab, at surgical resection. Cohort: HPV-negative, locally advanced oral cavity squamous cell carcinoma patients. This chain connects TRBV10-1 to TRBJ2-3, with 8 nucleotides matching TRBD2. The origin of this receptor is a person between 40 and 85 years old with oral cavity squamous cell carcinoma. Material: PBMCs, obtained after nivolumab (anti-PD-1) treatment. CDR3: CASSDIAGITDTQYF. The CDR3 bases are TGCGCCAGCAGTGATATAGCGGGGATCACAGATACGCAGTATTTT.